The clone carrying this TCR beta chain appeared many times. Its target is not known. Each diagnosis drew on symptoms, thyroxine, TRAb, thyroid ultrasound and orbital computed tomography findings. The blood sample dates from first hyperthyroidism diagnosis, preceding any ophthalmopathy symptoms. Amplification of TCR beta CDR3 regions used RNA as the template. TCR CDR3 regions were first amplified by RT-PCR with HTBI primers. TCRdb recomputed calls from the multiplex PCR reads with MiXCR, one row per CDR3 protein. The table lists some 350,000 distinct CDR3 sequences, about 15% of them singletons. The CDR3 is made up of 16 amino acids. Germline V lookup: CDR1 ENHRY, CDR2 SYGVKD. With V trimmed by 4 bases and J by 1 base, 10 bases remained unmatched. This specimen comes from a study of T cells in Graves' hyperthyroidism and ophthalmopathy. Findings and caveats of the study: Blood also showed most of the thyroid clonotypes that were expanded above 0.001. Ophthalmopathy was model-predicted a median about 6 months pre-onset.

Sequencing was done on a sample of blood. The clonotype originates from a woman aged 18-30 years with Graves' hyperthyroidism that later progressed to Graves' ophthalmopathy. V usage is TRBV10-3 and J usage is TRBJ2-7; 7 bases are shared with TRBD1. The chain's CDR3 is CAISASGGQSSYEQYF. Here the CDR3 DNA reads TGTGCCATCAGTGCCTCAGGGGGTCAGTCATCCTACGAGCAGTACTTC.